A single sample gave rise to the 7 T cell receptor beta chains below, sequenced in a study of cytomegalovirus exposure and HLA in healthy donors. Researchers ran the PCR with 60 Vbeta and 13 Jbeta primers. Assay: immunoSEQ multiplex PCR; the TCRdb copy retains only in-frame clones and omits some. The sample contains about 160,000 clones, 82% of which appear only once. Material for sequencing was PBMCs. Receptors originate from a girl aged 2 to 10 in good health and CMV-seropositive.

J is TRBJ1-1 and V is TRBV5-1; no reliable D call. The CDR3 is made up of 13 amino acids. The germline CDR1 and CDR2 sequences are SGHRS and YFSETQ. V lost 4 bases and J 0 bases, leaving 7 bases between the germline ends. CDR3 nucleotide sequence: TGCGCCAGCAGCCTAGGTGTGAACACTGAAGCTTTCTTT. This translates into CASSLGVNTEAFF.

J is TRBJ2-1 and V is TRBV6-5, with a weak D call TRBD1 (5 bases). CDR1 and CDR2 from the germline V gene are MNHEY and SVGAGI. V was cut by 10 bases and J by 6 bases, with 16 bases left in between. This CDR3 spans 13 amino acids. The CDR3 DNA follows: TGTGCCACCATTAGGGGTTTGGGCAATGAGCAGTTCTTC. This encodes CATIRGLGNEQFF.

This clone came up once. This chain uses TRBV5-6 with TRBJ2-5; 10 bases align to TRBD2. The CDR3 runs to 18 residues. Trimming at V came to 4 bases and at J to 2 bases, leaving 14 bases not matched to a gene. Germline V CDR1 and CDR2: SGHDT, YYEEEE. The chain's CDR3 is CASSRRSSGRGRQETQYF. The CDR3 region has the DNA TGTGCCAGCAGCCGGAGGTCTAGCGGGAGAGGTAGGCAAGAGACCCAGTACTTC.

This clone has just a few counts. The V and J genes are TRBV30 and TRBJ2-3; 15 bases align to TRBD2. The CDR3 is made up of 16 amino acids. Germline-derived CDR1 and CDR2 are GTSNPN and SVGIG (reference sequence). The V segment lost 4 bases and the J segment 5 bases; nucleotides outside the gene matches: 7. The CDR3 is CAWTGLAGGPVDTQYF. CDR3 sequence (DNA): TGTGCCTGGACCGGACTAGCGGGAGGGCCGGTAGATACGCAGTATTTT.

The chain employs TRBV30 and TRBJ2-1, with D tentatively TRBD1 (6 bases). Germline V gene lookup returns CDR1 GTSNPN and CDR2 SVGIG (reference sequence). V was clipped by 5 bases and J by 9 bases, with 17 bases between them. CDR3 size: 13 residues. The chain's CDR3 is CAWASGIGGEQFF. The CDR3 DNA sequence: TGTGCCTGGGCGAGCGGAATAGGGGGTGAGCAGTTCTTC.

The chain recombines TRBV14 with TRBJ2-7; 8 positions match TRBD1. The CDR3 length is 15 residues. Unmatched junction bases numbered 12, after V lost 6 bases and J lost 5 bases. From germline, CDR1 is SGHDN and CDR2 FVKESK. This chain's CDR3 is CASSLGQGIVDEQYF. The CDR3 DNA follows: TGTGCCAGCAGTCTCGGACAGGGAATTGTAGACGAGCAGTACTTC.

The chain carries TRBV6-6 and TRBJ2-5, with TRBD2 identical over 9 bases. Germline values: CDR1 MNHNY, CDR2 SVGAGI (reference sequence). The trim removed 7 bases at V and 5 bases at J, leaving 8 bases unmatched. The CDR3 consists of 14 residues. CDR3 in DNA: TGTGCCAGCACCTACAGGGCGGGAGGGGAGACCCAGTACTTC. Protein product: CASTYRAGGETQYF.